This record concerns one TCR beta chain sequence. Antigen unknown. Libraries used roughly 18,000 to 1,100,000 sorted naive CD8 T cells and 10%, 30% or 50% RNA input. Based on a CD8+CD4-CCR7+CD45RA+ profile, naive CD8 T cells were sorted. The sample originates from a study of molecular identifiers for immune sequencing clone quantification. About the research overall: Four of five splits of RNA from roughly 20,000 or 100,000 naive CD8 cells were sequenced in replicates. Study results and caveats: Clones that exceeded 20 RNA copies held over 98% of effector molecules, yet under 1% in naive cells.

One entry per CDR3 protein results from TCRdb running MiXCR on the PCR reads. This sample has about 630,000 distinct CDR3 sequences, with around 25% found just once. Germline CDR1 is LGHNA and CDR2 is YSLEER. The CDR3 spans 17 residues. The V gene lost 6 bases and the J gene lost 0 bases, with 19 bases spanning the gap. The chain couples TRBV4-3 to TRBJ2-3; D may be TRBD1 (6 bases). The source of this sequence is a human donor in good health. Some libraries in this study had Jurkat cell RNA spiked in. The sequencing sample was made of naive CD8+ T cells from blood, with Jurkat cell RNA spiked in. As for subset: FACS-sorted CD8+CD4-CCR7+CD45RA+ naive T cells. The CDR3 nucleotides read TGCGCCAGCAGTTCCTCCATCCAAGGGGGTAGCACAGATACGCAGTATTTT. Translating it yields CASSSSIQGGSTDTQYF.